The entry below describes one T cell receptor (beta chain). The data belong to a study of response to subunit inactivated influenza vaccine. TCRdb reanalysed the RT-PCR reads using MiXCR and keeps one entry per CDR3 protein. The sample lists about 540,000 distinct CDR3 sequences, roughly 25% occurring once. Germline assignment: CDR1 SNHLY and CDR2 FYNNEI. This CDR3 is 16 amino acids long. V dropped 7 bases and J dropped 8; count of bases not matched to a gene: 14. The same data also went into a second study, on T cells expressing NK-cell markers. That report notes: The cDNA for TCR beta came from 5'RACE template switching with UMIs. Sorted CD3+CD56+NKG2C+, CD3+CD56+NKG2C- and CD3+CD56-NKG2C+ T cells supplied TCR beta repertoires. The study found these clonotypes also leading the CD3+CD56-NKG2C+ fraction in a few donors.

V usage is TRBV2 and J usage is TRBJ1-6, with 7 positions matching TRBD1. The sequencing used CD4+ T cells sorted from PBMCs, collected about 12 days after vaccination. This clonotype was obtained from a middle-aged man who received an inactivated influenza vaccine. The CDR3 DNA is TGTGCCAGCAAAGAAAGGGGGCTTGATTTAGATTCACCCCTCCACTTT. Protein sequence: CASKERGLDLDSPLHF.